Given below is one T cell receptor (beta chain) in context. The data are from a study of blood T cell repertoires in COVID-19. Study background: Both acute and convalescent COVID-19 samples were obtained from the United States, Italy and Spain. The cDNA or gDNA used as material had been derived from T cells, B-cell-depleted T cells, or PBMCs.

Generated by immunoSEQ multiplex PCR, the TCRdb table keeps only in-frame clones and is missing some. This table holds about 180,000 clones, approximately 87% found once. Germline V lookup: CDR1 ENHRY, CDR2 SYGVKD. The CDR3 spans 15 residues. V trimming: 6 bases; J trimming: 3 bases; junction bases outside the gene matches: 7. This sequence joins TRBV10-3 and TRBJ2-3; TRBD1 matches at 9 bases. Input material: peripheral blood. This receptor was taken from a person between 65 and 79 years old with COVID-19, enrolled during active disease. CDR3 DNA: TGTGCCATCAGCTGGACGGGACAGGGAACAGATACGCAGTATTTT. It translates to CAISWTGQGTDTQYF.